One sample yielded the 21 T cell receptor beta chains listed below, sequenced in a study of OX40 agonist ivuxolimab in advanced cancers. Measured with immunoSEQ multiplex PCR; TCRdb has only the in-frame clones, and not every one. The data hold 60,000 to 75,000 clones, with more than 75% observed a single time. The sample in question was CD4+ or CD8+ T cells sorted from blood, obtained in a trial of the OX40 agonist ivuxolimab. These receptors were collected from an adult with an advanced solid tumor such as melanoma, head and neck, liver or kidney cancer.

CDR3 amino acids: CSVAPMAGELFF. Here the CDR3 DNA reads TGCAGCGTTGCCCCGATGGCCGGGGAGCTGTTTTTT. The genes are TRBV29-1 and TRBJ2-2; no clear D. This CDR3 is 12 amino acids long. Germline CDR1 and CDR2: SQVTM and ANQGSEA. V gave up 4 bases and J gave up 6 bases, with 9 bases separating them.

V is TRBV11-3 and J is TRBJ1-1, with 7 nucleotides matching TRBD1. CDR1 is SGHNT and CDR2 is YENEEA in the germline V gene. The CDR3 is 17 residues long. The J segment lost 1 base and the V segment lost 7 bases, leaving 15 bases of the junction unmatched. Written as DNA, the CDR3 is TGTGCCAGCACCGGAGGTCCTTCTAGGACAGGGAACACTGAAGCTTTCTTT. It encodes CASTGGPSRTGNTEAFF.

This clone appeared a few times. The chain links TRBV13 to TRBJ1-6; a weak D match, TRBD1 (5 bases). CDR1 is PRHDT and CDR2 is FYEKMQ in the germline V gene (reference sequence). Trimming removed 3 bases from V and 13 bases from J, with 19 bases in between. The CDR3 has 15 amino acids. The CDR3 DNA reads TGTGCCAGCAGCTTCCGGGGACTCGGGGTTGCTCCCCTCCACTTT. Residues: CASSFRGLGVAPLHF.

V is TRBV10-2 and J is TRBJ1-2; possible D gene TRBD1, 6 bases. Deletions cut 7 bases from V and 0 bases from J, with 15 bases between. This CDR3 region has 15 residues. In germline, CDR1 is WSHSY, CDR2 SAAADI. The CDR3 coding sequence is TGCGCCAGCATCCCCACAGGGATCACTAACTATGGCTACACCTTC. This encodes CASIPTGITNYGYTF.

The J gene is TRBJ2-1, the V gene TRBV2; a possible D gene is TRBD2 (5 bases). The CDR3 runs to 15 residues. Germline CDR1 and CDR2: SNHLY and FYNNEI. Trimming shortened V by 3 bases and J by 0 bases, and 9 bases separated the two germline ends. As DNA, the CDR3 is TGTGCCAGCAGTGAGAGGGAAAGCTCCTACAATGAGCAGTTCTTC. It is translated as CASSERESSYNEQFF.

In its sample, this clone was seen a few times. This chain uses TRBV19 with TRBJ2-2; possible D gene TRBD1, 6 bases. There are 15 residues in the CDR3. Germline V CDR1 and CDR2: LNHDA, SQIVND (reference sequence). Between the trimmed V and J ends, which lost 1 base and 10 bases, there was a span of 16 bases. DNA of the CDR3: TGTGCCAGTAGTATAGCCAGGGGCAGAGAAGTGGAGCTGTTTTTT. Its protein product is CASSIARGREVELFF.

The chain carries TRBV6-5 and TRBJ1-1; D not certain. CDR1 is MNHEY, CDR2 SVGAGI, per germline. V was clipped by 6 bases and J by 1 base, with 6 bases between them. This CDR3 contains 12 residues. CDR3 nucleotides: TGTGCCAGCAGAAACTGGAACACTGAAGCTTTCTTT. It is translated as CASRNWNTEAFF.

The V gene is TRBV7-8, the J gene TRBJ1-2, with no clear D. The CDR3 has 14 residues. CDR1 and CDR2 from the germline V gene are SGHVS and FQNEAQ. With 2 bases removed from V and 6 bases from J, the gap between germline ends came to 13 bases. CDR3 coding DNA: TGTGCCAGCAGCTTAAGGAGCGGCCAGGATGGCTACACCTTC. Its protein product is CASSLRSGQDGYTF.

This clone showed up just a few times. The chain has TRBV2 and TRBJ1-1, with a possible D match to TRBD1 (6 bases). The CDR3 sequence is 15 residues long. The germline V and J ends were trimmed by 7 bases and 3 bases, with 18 bases remaining between them. Germline assignment: CDR1 SNHLY and CDR2 FYNNEI. The chain's CDR3 is CASTETGALYTEAFF. CDR3 coding DNA: TGTGCCAGCACTGAGACGGGGGCGCTGTACACTGAAGCTTTCTTT.

This clone has only one observation. This chain connects TRBV10-1 to TRBJ2-2, with D perhaps matching TRBD1 (6 bases). This CDR3 is built from 18 residues. Deletions cut 6 bases from V and 2 bases from J, with 22 bases between. Germline values: CDR1 WNHNN, CDR2 SYGVQD (reference sequence). In nucleotides, the CDR3 is TGCGCCAGCAGCCGGACAGCAAATTCATGTACAAACACCGGGGAGCTGTTTTTT. Encoded protein: CASSRTANSCTNTGELFF.

The J gene is TRBJ1-1, the V gene TRBV5-6; D perhaps matches TRBD1 (5 bases). With 1 base removed from V and 7 bases from J, the gap between germline ends came to 5 bases. Germline CDR1 reads SGHDT; CDR2 reads YYEEEE. This CDR3 region has 11 residues. CDR3 nucleotides: TGTGCCAGCAGCTTGCAGGGTGAAGCTTTCTTT. Its translation: CASSLQGEAFF. Full variable domain (outside the CDR3, taken from reference TRBV5-6 and TRBJ1-1): DAGVTQSPTHLIKTRGQQVTLRCSPKSGHDTVSWYQQALGQGPQFIFQYYEEEERQRGNFPDRFSGHQFPNYSSELNVNALLLGDSALYLCASSLQGEAFFGQGTRLTVV.

The rearrangement uses TRBV12-5 and TRBJ2-7; unclear D gene. Germline V lookup: CDR1 LGHNT, CDR2 FRNRAP. V was cut by 1 base and J by 3 bases, with 22 bases left in between. CDR3 length: 18 amino acids. The chain's CDR3 is CASGLDVLGRTLGYEQYF. The CDR3, as DNA: TGTGCTAGTGGTTTGGACGTACTTGGCAGAACTTTGGGCTACGAGCAGTACTTC.

V and J are TRBV12-5 and TRBJ2-7; 12 bases are a match to TRBD2. This CDR3 comprises 15 residues. V shed 6 bases and J 2 bases; nucleotides not matched to a gene: 5. In germline, CDR1 is LGHNT, CDR2 FRNRAP. CDR3 DNA sequence: TGTGCTAGTGGCCGTGGACTAGCGGGGACCTACGAGCAGTACTTC. Its translation is CASGRGLAGTYEQYF.

The chain employs TRBV4-1 and TRBJ2-7; D is ambiguous. The ends were cut back, 2 bases at V and 3 bases at J, with 14 bases in the middle. The CDR3 is 15 amino acids. Germline V lookup: CDR1 MGHRA, CDR2 YSYEKL. Here the CDR3 DNA reads TGCGCCAGCAGCCAAAGCTCCCAAAACTACTACGAGCAGTACTTC. Encoded protein: CASSQSSQNYYEQYF.

The chain uses TRBV19 and TRBJ2-2, with 8 nucleotides matching TRBD1. The CDR3 is 15 residues long. Trimming removed 5 bases from V and 4 bases from J; junction bases left unmatched: 6. Germline-derived CDR1 and CDR2 are LNHDA and SQIVND (reference sequence). The CDR3 sequence is CASSARTGTTGELFF. The CDR3 nucleotides read TGTGCCAGTAGTGCCAGGACAGGGACCACCGGGGAGCTGTTTTTT. Based on the CDR3 plus reference TRBV19 and TRBJ2-2, the full variable domain is DGGITQSPKYLFRKEGQNVTLSCEQNLNHDAMYWYRQDPGQGLRLIYYSQIVNDFQKGDIAEGYSVSREKKESFPLTVTSAQKNPTAFYLCASSARTGTTGELFFGEGSRLTVL.

This clone was seen a single time. This sequence joins TRBV11-2 and TRBJ1-2; 11 nucleotides agree with TRBD1. Germline trimming cut 5 bases from V and 4 bases from J; bases unmatched to any gene: 6. Germline CDR1 and CDR2: SGHAT and FQNNGV. The CDR3 covers 15 residues. The CDR3 DNA follows: TGTGCCAGCAGCCTAGCCGGGACAGGGGGCTATGGCTACACCTTC. It codes for CASSLAGTGGYGYTF. The complete variable domain, with remaining parts taken from reference TRBV11-2 and TRBJ1-2, reads EAGVAQSPRYKIIEKRQSVAFWCNPISGHATLYWYQQILGQGPKLLIQFQNNGVVDDSQLPKDRFSAERLKGVDSTLKIQPAKLEDSAVYLCASSLAGTGGYGYTFGSGTRLTVV.

V and J are TRBV25-1 and TRBJ1-4; D perhaps matches TRBD1 (5 bases). The germline V gene encodes CDR1 MGHDK and CDR2 SYGVNS. This CDR3 spans 18 amino acids. V was clipped by 4 bases and J by 11 bases, with 29 bases between them. In nucleotides, the CDR3 is TGTGCCAGCAGTGGTGATGGGGTCGGGACCCGGGCTTTAGACAAACTGTTTTTT. This gives the protein CASSGDGVGTRALDKLFF. Using reference TRBV25-1 and TRBJ1-4 for the parts outside the CDR3, the full variable domain is EADIYQTPRYLVIGTGKKITLECSQTMGHDKMYWYQQDPGMELHLIHYSYGVNSTEKGDLSSESTVSRIRTEHFPLTLESARPSHTSQYLCASSGDGVGTRALDKLFFGSGTQLSVL.

The chain uses TRBV6-5 and TRBJ2-1; 7 positions agree with TRBD1. V lost 6 bases and J lost 7; bases outside the gene matches: 6. Germline CDR1 is MNHEY and CDR2 is SVGAGI. This CDR3 has 13 residues. The CDR3 is CASSRQGFNEQFF. In DNA, the CDR3 is TGTGCCAGCAGCAGACAGGGTTTTAATGAGCAGTTCTTC.

This chain links TRBV4-2 with TRBJ2-3; 8 nucleotides line up with TRBD2. This CDR3 region has 15 residues. The junction had 6 bases not matched to a gene; V was cut back by 0 bases and J by 7 bases. Per germline, CDR1 LGHNA and CDR2 YNFKEQ. In DNA form, the CDR3 reads TGTGCCAGCAGCCAAGAGAGACGGGGGGGCCATACGCAGTATTTT. Protein product: CASSQERRGGHTQYF.

This clone turned up a few times. The rearrangement joins TRBV19 to TRBJ1-2; D may be TRBD1 (5 bases). The germline gives CDR1 LNHDA, CDR2 SQIVND (reference sequence). The CDR3 extends over 12 amino acids. V dropped 4 bases and J dropped 6 bases, with 9 bases sitting between them. CDR3 loop: CASSTQGNGYTF. Here the CDR3 DNA reads TGTGCCAGTAGTACCCAGGGAAATGGCTACACCTTC.

V gene TRBV28 combines with J gene TRBJ2-7, with D hard to call. With 3 bases removed from V and 2 bases from J, the gap between germline ends came to 11 bases. There are 14 residues in the CDR3. Germline CDR1 reads MDHEN; CDR2 reads SYDVKM. In nucleotides, the CDR3 is TGTGCCAGCAGTTTGGGTTATTCTACCTACGAGCAGTACTTC. This translates into CASSLGYSTYEQYF. Full variable domain (missing parts from reference TRBV28 and TRBJ2-7): DVKVTQSSRYLVKRTGEKVFLECVQDMDHENMFWYRQDPGLGLRLIYFSYDVKMKEKGDIPEGYSVSREKKERFSLILESASTNQTSMYLCASSLGYSTYEQYFGPGTRLTVT.